These T cell receptor beta chains were read from a single sample in a study of shared clonotypes between healthy human individuals. TCRdb keeps only in-frame clones here, not all; method: immunoSEQ multiplex PCR. The profile shows around 2.1 million clones, about 93% of them singletons. The sample consisted of naive CD8+ T cells from PBMCs. These receptor sequences come from a man between 18 and 35 years old in good health. Some clones in this sample may be carry-over from other donors' samples. CDR3s include the opening cysteine and the closing phenylalanine or tryptophan. Fields, in order: J gene, D gene, V gene, clone size, CDR3 protein, CDR3 DNA. D genes are given only for firm matches. A clone size is listed for some rows: how often the clone was seen (once, few, many), or a class if it is expanded.

J: TRBJ2-1; D: -; V: TRBV18; size: -; CDR3: CASSSPLVAEYNEQFF; DNA: TGTGCCAGCTCATCACCGTTGGTAGCGGAGTACAATGAGCAGTTCTTC
J: TRBJ1-2; D: -; V: TRBV6-1; size: -; CDR3: CASSARVRDYGYTF; DNA: TGTGCCAGCAGCGCCCGGGTAAGGGACTATGGCTACACCTTC
J: TRBJ1-5; D: TRBD1; V: TRBV27; size: few; CDR3: CASSSGQGANQPQHF; DNA: TGTGCCAGCAGTTCTGGACAGGGGGCCAATCAGCCCCAGCATTTT
J: TRBJ2-7; D: -; V: TRBV13; size: -; CDR3: CASSRESSYEQYF; DNA: TGTGCCAGCAGCCGGGAGTCCTCCTACGAGCAGTACTTC
J: TRBJ2-7; D: -; V: TRBV27; size: -; CDR3: CASSSDRGTPYEQYF; DNA: TGTGCCAGCAGCTCCGACCGGGGGACACCATACGAGCAGTACTTC
J: TRBJ2-3; D: -; V: TRBV11-1; size: -; CDR3: CASRPRWGPSADTQYF; DNA: TGTGCCAGCAGGCCCCGCTGGGGCCCTAGCGCAGATACGCAGTATTTT
J: TRBJ2-7; D: TRBD2; V: TRBV2; size: -; CDR3: CASSEGTSGSYVVYEQYF; DNA: TGTGCCAGCAGTGAAGGGACTAGCGGATCGTATGTGGTGTACGAGCAGTACTTC
J: TRBJ1-1; D: -; V: TRBV19; size: -; CDR3: CASGGLGFSGTEAFF; DNA: TGTGCCAGCGGGGGCCTCGGTTTCTCCGGAACTGAAGCTTTCTTT
J: TRBJ2-7; D: TRBD2; V: TRBV4-3; size: -; CDR3: CASSPGVASGRTYEQYF; DNA: TGCGCCAGCAGCCCCGGCGTCGCTAGCGGGAGGACCTACGAGCAGTACTTC
J: TRBJ2-5; D: -; V: TRBV6-5; size: -; CDR3: CASRTAQEGGTQYF; DNA: TGTGCCAGCAGAACGGCCCAGGAGGGAGGGACCCAGTACTTC
J: TRBJ2-5; D: -; V: TRBV4-1; size: -; CDR3: CASSQMRGTLLEETQYF; DNA: TGCGCCAGCAGCCAAATGCGGGGCACCCTTTTGGAGGAGACCCAGTACTTC
J: TRBJ2-7; D: -; V: TRBV6-1; size: once; CDR3: CASRVDPAGYEQYF; DNA: TGTGCCAGCAGGGTAGACCCGGCGGGCTACGAGCAGTACTTC
J: TRBJ2-7; D: TRBD2; V: TRBV9; size: -; CDR3: CASSVGTSGRAYEQYF; DNA: TGTGCCAGCAGCGTAGGGACTAGCGGGAGGGCCTACGAGCAGTACTTC
J: TRBJ2-5; D: -; V: TRBV7-3; size: -; CDR3: CASSPDTSQETQYF; DNA: TGTGCCAGCAGCCCGGACACAAGCCAAGAGACCCAGTACTTC
J: TRBJ1-5; D: -; V: TRBV30; size: few; CDR3: CAWSFEGGQPQHF; DNA: TGTGCCTGGAGTTTCGAAGGGGGGCAGCCCCAGCATTTT
J: TRBJ1-1; D: TRBD1; V: TRBV10-3; size: -; CDR3: CAISGDRVVEAFF; DNA: TGTGCCATCAGTGGTGACAGGGTGGTTGAAGCTTTCTTT
J: TRBJ2-7; D: TRBD2; V: TRBV4-1; size: -; CDR3: CASSQLAGSYEQYF; DNA: TGCGCCAGCAGCCAACTAGCGGGTTCCTACGAGCAGTACTTC
J: TRBJ2-5; D: -; V: TRBV11-2; size: -; CDR3: CASSLIYRQETQYF; DNA: TGTGCCAGCAGCTTAATTTACAGGCAAGAGACCCAGTACTTC
J: TRBJ1-6; D: -; V: TRBV2; size: once; CDR3: CASSGSGSSYNSPLHF; DNA: TGTGCCAGCAGTGGCTCGGGGAGCTCCTATAATTCACCCCTCCACTTT
J: TRBJ2-1; D: -; V: TRBV7-9; size: -; CDR3: CASSVPGYNEQFF; DNA: TGTGCCAGCAGCGTACCCGGTTACAATGAGCAGTTCTTC
J: TRBJ2-6; D: -; V: TRBV27; size: -; CDR3: CASREAGSGANVLTF; DNA: TGTGCCAGCCGGGAAGCGGGCTCTGGGGCCAACGTCCTGACTTTC
J: TRBJ2-1; D: -; V: TRBV27; size: -; CDR3: CASSLLVYSSYNEQFF; DNA: TGTGCCAGCAGTTTACTGGTCTACAGCTCCTACAATGAGCAGTTCTTC
J: TRBJ1-1; D: -; V: TRBV5-1; size: -; CDR3: CASSLWLGGLGLNTEAFF; DNA: TGCGCCAGCAGCTTGTGGTTAGGAGGGCTTGGATTGAACACTGAAGCTTTCTTT
J: TRBJ2-7; D: -; V: TRBV27; size: -; CDR3: CASSPLLVGGYEQYF; DNA: TGTGCCAGCAGCCCCCTGCTAGTAGGGGGTTACGAGCAGTACTTC
J: TRBJ1-1; D: TRBD1; V: TRBV28; size: once; CDR3: CASTDRAWGFGAFF; DNA: TGTGCCAGCACGGACAGGGCGTGGGGTTTCGGAGCTTTCTTT
J: TRBJ2-3; D: -; V: TRBV9; size: -; CDR3: CASSVAGRYTDTQYF; DNA: TGTGCCAGCAGCGTAGCGGGCAGATACACAGATACGCAGTATTTT
J: TRBJ1-2; D: -; V: TRBV7-9; size: -; CDR3: CASRPSHSPWNGYTF; DNA: TGTGCCAGCAGACCTTCCCACTCTCCCTGGAATGGCTACACCTTC
J: TRBJ2-1; D: -; V: TRBV27; size: -; CDR3: CASSFIGPAGYEQFF; DNA: TGTGCCAGCAGTTTTATTGGCCCGGCGGGTTATGAGCAGTTCTTC
J: TRBJ2-3; D: -; V: TRBV4-1; size: -; CDR3: CASSQVRGSTDTQYF; DNA: TGCGCCAGCAGCCAAGTCCGGGGTTCCACAGATACGCAGTATTTT
J: TRBJ1-5; D: TRBD1; V: TRBV4-1; size: -; CDR3: CASSPDRDQPQHF; DNA: TGCGCCAGCAGCCCTGACAGGGATCAGCCCCAGCATTTT
J: TRBJ1-5; D: -; V: TRBV28; size: -; CDR3: CASSTRQLNQPQHF; DNA: TGTGCCAGCAGTACCCGACAGTTGAATCAGCCCCAGCATTTT
J: TRBJ2-3; D: TRBD1; V: TRBV10-1; size: -; CDR3: CASQQGSADTQYF; DNA: TGCGCCAGCCAACAGGGGTCTGCGGATACGCAGTATTTT
J: TRBJ2-3; D: -; V: TRBV19; size: -; CDR3: CASSIDRSGGATGTDTQYF; DNA: TGTGCCAGTAGTATAGATCGAAGTGGCGGGGCAACAGGGACAGATACGCAGTATTTT
J: TRBJ2-1; D: -; V: TRBV27; size: -; CDR3: CASSLVDPNEQFF; DNA: TGTGCCAGCAGTTTGGTAGACCCCAATGAGCAGTTCTTC
J: TRBJ2-5; D: TRBD2; V: TRBV18; size: -; CDR3: CASSPLAGGIGETQYF; DNA: TGTGCCAGCTCACCCTTAGCGGGTGGTATTGGAGAGACCCAGTACTTC
J: TRBJ2-5; D: -; V: TRBV27; size: -; CDR3: CASSLDQETQYF; DNA: TGTGCCAGCAGTCTCGACCAAGAGACCCAGTACTTC
J: TRBJ2-7; D: -; V: TRBV6-5; size: -; CDR3: CASSYDGGYEQYF; DNA: TGTGCCAGCAGTTACGACGGGGGTTACGAGCAGTACTTC
J: TRBJ2-3; D: -; V: TRBV5-1; size: -; CDR3: CASGTNRFTDTQYF; DNA: TGCGCCAGCGGAACAAACAGATTTACAGATACGCAGTATTTT
J: TRBJ2-7; D: -; V: TRBV18; size: -; CDR3: CASSPPDSPYEQYF; DNA: TGTGCCAGCTCACCACCGGACAGTCCCTACGAGCAGTACTTC
J: TRBJ1-5; D: -; V: TRBV19; size: -; CDR3: CASSQEGYQPQHF; DNA: TGTGCCAGTAGTCAGGAGGGGTATCAGCCCCAGCATTTT
J: TRBJ2-1; D: -; V: TRBV7-2; size: -; CDR3: CASSIDWSSYNEQFF; DNA: TGTGCCAGCAGCATCGACTGGAGCTCCTACAATGAGCAGTTCTTC
J: TRBJ1-1; D: -; V: TRBV29-1; size: few; CDR3: CSGDGTEAFF; DNA: TGCAGCGGGGACGGCACTGAAGCTTTCTTT
J: TRBJ2-7; D: TRBD2; V: TRBV6-4; size: once; CDR3: CASSEGAGRVYEQYF; DNA: TGTGCCAGCAGTGAAGGAGCGGGACGCGTCTACGAGCAGTACTTC
J: TRBJ2-6; D: TRBD1; V: TRBV5-5; size: -; CDR3: CASSSDRSLSGANVLTF; DNA: TGTGCCAGCAGCTCGGACAGGTCCCTCTCAGGGGCCAACGTCCTGACTTTC
J: TRBJ2-7; D: -; V: TRBV19; size: -; CDR3: CASRQGGEQYF; DNA: TGTGCCAGTAGGCAGGGCGGCGAGCAGTACTTC
J: TRBJ2-5; D: -; V: TRBV28; size: -; CDR3: CASSAGVRETQYF; DNA: TGTGCCAGCTCGGCAGGGGTGCGAGAGACCCAGTACTTC
J: TRBJ2-7; D: -; V: TRBV7-2; size: -; CDR3: CASSLGAVFYEQYF; DNA: TGTGCCAGCAGCTTAGGGGCAGTCTTCTACGAGCAGTACTTC
J: TRBJ2-7; D: -; V: TRBV7-6; size: -; CDR3: CASSQGPGGPEQYF; DNA: TGTGCCAGCAGCCAAGGGCCCGGGGGCCCCGAGCAGTACTTC
J: TRBJ2-7; D: TRBD1; V: TRBV11-2; size: -; CDR3: CASSWGQGYEQYF; DNA: TGTGCCAGCAGCTGGGGACAGGGATACGAGCAGTACTTC
J: TRBJ2-7; D: TRBD1; V: TRBV7-9; size: -; CDR3: CASSSLRTGLPSYEQYF; DNA: TGTGCCAGCAGCTCTCTCCGGACAGGGCTCCCCTCCTACGAGCAGTACTTC
J: TRBJ2-1; D: TRBD2; V: TRBV7-2; size: -; CDR3: CASSLPSGRGYEQFF; DNA: TGTGCCAGCAGCTTACCTAGCGGGAGGGGGTATGAGCAGTTCTTC
J: TRBJ2-7; D: -; V: TRBV5-1; size: -; CDR3: CASSLAADSEQYF; DNA: TGCGCCAGCAGCTTGGCGGCAGATTCCGAGCAGTACTTC
J: TRBJ2-2; D: -; V: TRBV11-2; size: -; CDR3: CASSLYDRLSPELFF; DNA: TGTGCCAGCAGCTTATATGACAGACTATCCCCAGAGCTGTTTTTT
J: TRBJ1-2; D: TRBD1; V: TRBV9; size: -; CDR3: CASSVDLHAGTGSPLYGYTF; DNA: TGTGCCAGCAGCGTCGACCTCCACGCCGGGACAGGGTCCCCTCTCTATGGCTACACCTTC
J: TRBJ1-2; D: -; V: TRBV30; size: -; CDR3: CAWSVRWGDVNYGYTF; DNA: TGTGCCTGGAGTGTACGGTGGGGGGATGTTAACTATGGCTACACCTTC
J: TRBJ2-2; D: TRBD1; V: TRBV7-9; size: -; CDR3: CASSPHRGNTGELFF; DNA: TGTGCCAGCAGCCCACACAGGGGGAACACCGGGGAGCTGTTTTTT
J: TRBJ1-3; D: TRBD1; V: TRBV11-1; size: -; CDR3: CASSLADRAGNTIYF; DNA: TGTGCCAGCAGCCTAGCGGACAGGGCTGGAAACACCATATATTTT
J: TRBJ2-3; D: -; V: TRBV28; size: -; CDR3: CASSERAGRITSTDTQYF; DNA: TGTGCCAGCAGTGAGCGGGCGGGTCGCATAACTAGCACAGATACGCAGTATTTT
J: TRBJ2-1; D: -; V: TRBV27; size: -; CDR3: CASSTLPYNEQFF; DNA: TGTGCCAGCAGTACCCTTCCGTACAATGAGCAGTTCTTC
J: TRBJ2-2; D: -; V: TRBV5-1; size: -; CDR3: CASSLAGRENTGELFF; DNA: TGCGCCAGCAGCTTGGCCGGGCGGGAGAACACCGGGGAGCTGTTTTTT